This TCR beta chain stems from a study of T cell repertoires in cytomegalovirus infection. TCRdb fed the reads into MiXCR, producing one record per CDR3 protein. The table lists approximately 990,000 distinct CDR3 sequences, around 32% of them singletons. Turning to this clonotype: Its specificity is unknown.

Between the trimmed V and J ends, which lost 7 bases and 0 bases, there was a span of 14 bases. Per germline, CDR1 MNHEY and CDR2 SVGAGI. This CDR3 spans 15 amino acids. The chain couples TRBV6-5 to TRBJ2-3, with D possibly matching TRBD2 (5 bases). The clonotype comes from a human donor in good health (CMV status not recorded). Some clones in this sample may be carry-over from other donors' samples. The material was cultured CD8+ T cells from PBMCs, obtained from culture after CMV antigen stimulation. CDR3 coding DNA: TGTGCCAGCACCAGATACGGACTTAGCACAGATACGCAGTATTTT. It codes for CASTRYGLSTDTQYF.